The 30 T cell receptor beta chains in this list originate from one sample, sequenced in a study of T-cell reconstitution after alpha-beta-depleted transplantation in children (TCRdb year 2016). Library generation was performed with PCR. The sample was run on an Illumina HiSeq 2500. To normalize quantification of the TCRbeta repertoire, the TCR libraries were built with molecular barcoding that relied on unique molecular identifiers. TCRdb reprocessed the public reads (quality trimming at Q25 with fastp, clone calling with MiXCR) and kept in-frame beta chains. Identical CDR3 proteins give one entry, which carries the most common genes and DNA. Across this sample there are 500,000 or so distinct CDR3 sequences, with 30% to 35% seen only once. The ten most abundant clones make up under 3% of the sample. Source: PBMCs from the stem cell graft donor, taken from the stem cell graft. The receptor set was obtained from a human donor who donated a stem cell graft to a child with aplastic anemia.

This sequence joins TRBV2 and TRBJ2-1; 7 positions match TRBD2. Germline V CDR1 and CDR2: SNHLY, FYNNEI. The CDR3 runs to 15 residues. V was pared by 4 bases and J by 8 bases, with 11 bases of the junction left unmatched. The CDR3: CASSVWEGSGDEQFF. CDR3 nucleotides: TGTGCCAGCAGTGTTTGGGAGGGGAGCGGGGATGAGCAGTTCTTC. Full variable domain (outside the CDR3, taken from reference TRBV2 and TRBJ2-1): EPEVTQTPSHQVTQMGQEVILRCVPISNHLYFYWYRQILGQKVEFLVSFYNNEISEKSEIFDDQFSVERPDGSNFTLKIRSTKLEDSAMYFCASSVWEGSGDEQFFGPGTRLTVL.

This chain joins TRBV19 and TRBJ1-1; D gene unclear. Germline assignment: CDR1 LNHDA and CDR2 SQIVND (reference sequence). The germline V and J ends were trimmed by 8 bases and 7 bases, with 17 bases remaining between them. The CDR3 covers 13 residues. CDR3 DNA: TGTGCCAGTTCGGTTGTGGACTGGAGTGAAGCTTTCTTT. Residues: CASSVVDWSEAFF.

The V call is TRBV18, the J call TRBJ1-1, with no clear D. Germline V gene data show CDR1 as KGHSH and CDR2 as LQKENI. V gave up 6 bases and J gave up 0 bases, with 17 bases separating them. The CDR3 runs to 16 residues. The DNA for the CDR3 is TGTGCCAGCTCCCACTCCCAGACACAACTGAACACTGAAGCTTTCTTT. It specifies CASSHSQTQLNTEAFF.

This clonotype was counted a few times. The chain employs TRBV20-1 and TRBJ1-5; D is possibly TRBD1 (6 bases). Trimming cost V 1 base and J 2 bases, with 12 bases left between them. Germline CDR1 and CDR2: DFQATT and SNEGSKA (reference sequence). The CDR3 sequence is 15 residues long. CDR3 residues: CSARVFNRGNQPQHF. The CDR3 DNA sequence: TGCAGTGCTAGAGTTTTTAACAGGGGCAATCAGCCCCAGCATTTT.

V usage is TRBV28 and J usage is TRBJ2-7; TRBD2 matches 12 bases. Losses at the gene ends were 4 bases for V and 2 bases for J; bases not matched to a gene: 9. Germline loops: CDR1 MDHEN, CDR2 SYDVKM. The CDR3 has 17 amino acids. DNA of the CDR3: TGTGCCAGCAGTTCCAGACTAGCGGGAGTCAGGGCCTACGAGCAGTACGTC. Translated, it gives CASSSRLAGVRAYEQYV.

The CDR3 loop reads CASSSGQGDYGYTF. The CDR3, as DNA: TGTGCCAGCAGTTCGGGACAGGGAGACTATGGCTACACCTTC. The rearrangement links TRBV12-3 or TRBV12-4 to TRBJ1-2; TRBD1 matches at 9 bases. The J segment lost 3 bases and the V segment lost 4 bases, leaving 3 bases of the junction unmatched. CDR3 length equals 14 residues.

The rearrangement uses TRBV29-1 and TRBJ1-3; no reliable D call. The V end lost 4 bases, the J end lost 1 base, and 11 bases lay between the germline ends. This CDR3 contains 14 residues. Germline CDR1 reads SQVTM; CDR2 reads ANQGSEA. CDR3 sequence reads: CSVGSSGSGNTIYF. DNA of the CDR3: TGCAGCGTTGGGTCTAGCGGGTCTGGAAACACCATATATTTT.

There are a few counts of this clonotype. The chain is built from TRBV5-1 and TRBJ1-2; D unresolved. V lost 0 bases to trimming and J lost 8 bases, with 8 bases between them. This CDR3 region has 12 residues. From germline, CDR1 is SGHRS and CDR2 YFSETQ. CDR3 in DNA: TGCGCCAGCAGCTTGGAGGAAAGGGGCTACACCTTC. This translates into CASSLEERGYTF.

The V and J genes are TRBV19 and TRBJ2-7, with TRBD2 matching over 10 bases. The CDR3 contains 15 residues. V lost 5 bases, J lost 3 bases, and 7 bases stayed unmatched. Germline V gives CDR1 LNHDA, CDR2 SQIVND (reference sequence). The CDR3 DNA follows: TGTGCCAGTAGTTCAATGACTAGCGGGCACTACGAGCAGTACGTC. Protein: CASSSMTSGHYEQYV.

V usage is TRBV30 and J usage is TRBJ1-6; D remains unclear. This CDR3 has 13 residues. Trimming took 2 bases from V and 8 from J, leaving 10 bases between them. In germline, CDR1 is GTSNPN, CDR2 SVGIG (reference sequence). DNA for the CDR3: TGTGCCTGGAGTCCGGGCTACGATTCACCCCTCCACTTT. Its translation is CAWSPGYDSPLHF.

V gene TRBV6-1 combines with J gene TRBJ2-7, with D possibly matching TRBD2 (6 bases). V was clipped by 6 bases and J by 7 bases, with 19 bases between them. Germline V gene sequence: CDR1 MNHNS, CDR2 SASEGT. This CDR3 is 14 amino acids long. The CDR3 region is CASSSTGAGGEQYF. The CDR3 nucleotides read TGTGCCAGCAGCTCCACCGGAGCTGGAGGGGAGCAGTACTTC.

Notes on this clonotype: Germline and junction disagree at one end, which may indicate a read error. J is TRBJ2-1 and V is TRBV7-6; 11 bases fit TRBD1. Germline assignment: CDR1 SGHVS and CDR2 FNYEAQ. This CDR3 spans 14 amino acids. CDR3 sequence: CASSTGDRGDEQFF. The CDR3 DNA reads as TGTGCCAGCAGCACCGGGGACAGGGGGGATGAGCAGTTCTTT.

This rearrangement joins TRBV7-9 to TRBJ2-5; 7 bases fit TRBD2. There are 16 residues in the CDR3. Germline lookup yields CDR1 SEHNR and CDR2 FQNEAQ (reference sequence). J gave up 4 bases and V 4 bases, and 12 bases lay outside the gene matches. The CDR3 loop reads CASSSAGTPGGETQYF. CDR3 DNA sequence: TGTGCCAGCAGCTCCGCCGGGACCCCGGGGGGAGAGACCCAGTACTTC. Variable domain in full (rest from reference TRBV7-9 and TRBJ2-5): DTGVSQNPRHKITKRGQNVTFRCDPISEHNRLYWYRQTLGQGPEFLTYFQNEAQLEKSRLLSDRFSAERPKGSFSTLEIQRTEQGDSAMYLCASSSAGTPGGETQYFGPGTRLLVL.

The rearrangement links TRBV29-1 to TRBJ2-3; D uncertain. Germline V gene sequence: CDR1 SQVTM, CDR2 ANQGSEA. Trimming pared 0 bases from V and 3 bases from J, leaving 4 bases between. The CDR3 extends over 12 amino acids. The CDR3 region has the DNA TGCAGCGTTGAAGAAGCTACAGATACGCAGTATTTT. As protein: CSVEEATDTQYF.

V usage is TRBV29-1 and J usage is TRBJ2-3; TRBD2 matches 8 bases. Germline assignment: CDR1 SQVTM and CDR2 ANQGSEA. After removal of 3 bases from V and 10 bases from J, the junction contained 15 bases not matched to a gene. The length of the CDR3 is 15 residues. Here the CDR3 DNA reads TGCAGCGTTGATCATCCGGGACTAGGAGGTATTGCGCAGTATTTT. Its translation: CSVDHPGLGGIAQYF.

This clonotype was seen more than once but under ten times. The chain is built from TRBV18 and TRBJ2-1; D is unclear. Germline V gene data show CDR1 as KGHSH and CDR2 as LQKENI. The CDR3 runs 11 residues. The V end lost 3 bases, the J end lost 12 bases, and 9 bases lay between the germline ends. CDR3 in DNA: TGTGCCAGCTCACCTGACGCGGTGCAGTTCTTC. It encodes CASSPDAVQFF.

The V and J genes are TRBV29-1 and TRBJ2-5; D is perhaps TRBD1 (6 bases). This CDR3 has 16 amino acids. The V and J ends lost 0 bases and 5 bases respectively, with 19 bases between them. Germline values: CDR1 SQVTM, CDR2 ANQGSEA. CDR3 sequence reads: CSVEDWRRTGPETQYF. Written as DNA, the CDR3 is TGCAGCGTTGAAGATTGGAGGCGAACAGGGCCGGAGACCCAGTACTTC. The full variable domain, completed using reference TRBV29-1 and TRBJ2-5, is SAVISQKPSRDICQRGTSLTIQCQVDSQVTMMFWYRQQPGQSLTLIATANQGSEATYESGFVIDKFPISRPNLTFSTLTVSNMSPEDSSIYLCSVEDWRRTGPETQYFGPGTRLLVL.

The chain is built from TRBV20-1 and TRBJ2-6; no reliable D call. With 2 bases removed from V and 4 bases from J, the gap between germline ends came to 15 bases. Germline assignment: CDR1 DFQATT and CDR2 SNEGSKA (reference sequence). The CDR3 loop spans 16 amino acids. The CDR3 DNA sequence: TGCAGTGCTAGACCCGGACGGTTTGGGGGGGCCAACGTCCTGACTTTC. Residues: CSARPGRFGGANVLTF.

The rearrangement links TRBV20-1 to TRBJ2-3; the match to TRBD2 covers 15 bases. The CDR3 consists of 17 residues. CDR1 DFQATT and CDR2 SNEGSKA come from the germline V gene (reference sequence). The ends lost 6 bases at V and 5 bases at J; junction bases unmatched: 12. The CDR3 reads CSASGTSGGLALDTQYF. CDR3 in DNA: TGCAGTGCCTCAGGGACTAGCGGGGGGCTAGCACTAGATACGCAGTATTTT.

This clonotype was counted between two and nine times. This chain uses TRBV4-3 with TRBJ2-7; tentative D call: TRBD1 (5 bases). V lost 1 base and J 3 bases, leaving 19 bases between the germline ends. Germline CDR1 and CDR2: LGHNA and YSLEER. The CDR3 extends over 17 amino acids. The CDR3 DNA reads as TGCGCCAGCAGCCAAGTCCTCCTAGTCAGGGTGATCTACGAGCAGTACGTC. Amino acids: CASSQVLLVRVIYEQYV.

This chain connects TRBV15 to TRBJ2-5, with TRBD1 as a possible D gene (5 bases). The germline CDR1 and CDR2 sequences are LNHNV and YYDKDF (reference sequence). Deletions cut 1 base from V and 3 bases from J, with 18 bases between. CDR3 length: 17 amino acids. CDR3 loop: CATSRATGVGVEETQYF. In DNA form, the CDR3 reads TGTGCCACCAGCAGAGCCACTGGAGTAGGGGTGGAAGAGACCCAGTACTTC. The complete variable domain, with remaining parts taken from reference TRBV15 and TRBJ2-5, reads DAMVIQNPRYQVTQFGKPVTLSCSQTLNHNVMYWYQQKSSQAPKLLFHYYDKDFNNEADTPDNFQSRRPNTSFCFLDIRSPGLGDTAMYLCATSRATGVGVEETQYFGPGTRLLVL.

The chain couples TRBV5-6 to TRBJ2-5, with D possibly being TRBD2 (6 bases). Germline values: CDR1 SGHDT, CDR2 YYEEEE. V was clipped by 1 base and J by 5 bases, with 21 bases between them. The CDR3 is made up of 17 amino acids. The chain's CDR3 is CASSLWSLSLAEETQYF. The CDR3 bases are TGTGCCAGCAGCTTGTGGTCCCTTTCTTTAGCGGAGGAGACCCAGTACTTC. Drawing the rest from reference TRBV5-6 and TRBJ2-5, the complete variable domain is DAGVTQSPTHLIKTRGQQVTLRCSPKSGHDTVSWYQQALGQGPQFIFQYYEEEERQRGNFPDRFSGHQFPNYSSELNVNALLLGDSALYLCASSLWSLSLAEETQYFGPGTRLLVL.

V gene TRBV6-5 combines with J gene TRBJ1-1; 7 nucleotides align to TRBD1. Germline assignment: CDR1 MNHEY and CDR2 SVGAGI. The CDR3 runs 15 residues. V was clipped by 4 bases and J by 1 base; unmatched bases: 6. CDR3 protein: CASSSPQGENTEAFF. The DNA for the CDR3 is TGTGCCAGCAGTTCCCCCCAGGGGGAGAACACTGAAGCTTTCTTT.

This clonotype was counted between two and nine times. The V and J genes are TRBV5-1 and TRBJ2-1; D not resolved. Trimming removed 1 base from V and 3 bases from J, with 14 bases in between. This CDR3 has 16 residues. CDR1 is SGHRS and CDR2 is YFSETQ in the germline V gene. Here the CDR3 DNA reads TGCGCCAGCAGCTTGTCGCCGGCTAGGGACTACAATGAGCAGTTCTTC. Its protein product is CASSLSPARDYNEQFF. Supplemented by reference TRBV5-1 and TRBJ2-1, the full variable domain reads KAGVTQTPRYLIKTRGQQVTLSCSPISGHRSVSWYQQTPGQGLQFLFEYFSETQRNKGNFPGRFSGRQFSNSRSEMNVSTLELGDSALYLCASSLSPARDYNEQFFGPGTRLTVL.

The rearrangement uses TRBV7-9 and TRBJ2-1; TRBD2 might be the D (5 bases). V gave up 2 bases and J gave up 0 bases, with 8 bases separating them. The CDR3 has 15 amino acids. Germline CDR1 and CDR2: SEHNR and FQNEAQ (reference sequence). The CDR3 here is CASSLLAFSYNEQFF. The CDR3 coding sequence is TGTGCCAGCAGCTTACTAGCTTTCTCCTACAATGAGCAGTTCTTC.

The rearrangement joins TRBV20-1 to TRBJ2-7; D perhaps matches TRBD2 (5 bases). Germline lookup yields CDR1 DFQATT and CDR2 SNEGSKA (reference sequence). The germline V and J ends were trimmed by 3 bases and 1 base, with 10 bases remaining between them. The CDR3 length is 13 residues. In DNA form, the CDR3 reads TGCAGTGCTAGTCATAGCGAATCCTACGAGCAGTACTTC. Protein product: CSASHSESYEQYF.

This chain connects TRBV20-1 to TRBJ2-1; 16 bases line up with TRBD2. The length of the CDR3 is 17 residues. Germline V gene sequence: CDR1 DFQATT, CDR2 SNEGSKA (reference sequence). J lost 0 bases, V lost 6 bases, and 5 bases had no gene match. The CDR3 sequence is CSAPGLAGGASYNEQFF. CDR3 sequence (DNA): TGCAGTGCCCCGGGACTAGCGGGAGGGGCCTCCTACAATGAGCAGTTCTTC.

The V gene is TRBV6-2 or TRBV6-3, the J gene TRBJ1-1; D remains ambiguous. With 6 bases removed from V and 0 bases from J, the gap between germline ends came to 11 bases. Germline-derived CDR1 and CDR2 are MNHEY and SVGEGT. The length of the CDR3 is 14 residues. The CDR3 loop reads CASSPSSMNTEAFF. The DNA of the CDR3 is TGTGCCAGCAGCCCAAGCAGCATGAACACTGAAGCTTTCTTT.

This clonotype was seen only once. The chain links TRBV6-2 or TRBV6-3 to TRBJ2-5; 7 bases fit TRBD1. V was clipped by 11 bases and J by 3 bases; unmatched bases: 12. The CDR3 has 14 amino acids. CDR1 and CDR2 from the germline V gene are MNHEY and SVGEGT. The CDR3 is CAVTVGQTKETQYF. CDR3 sequence (DNA): TGTGCCGTAACCGTGGGACAGACCAAAGAGACCCAGTACTTC.

The chain carries TRBV5-4 and TRBJ1-5, with D unresolved. The CDR3 loop spans 14 amino acids. With 4 bases removed from V and 2 bases from J, the gap between germline ends came to 10 bases. Germline V lookup: CDR1 SGHNT, CDR2 YYREEE (reference sequence). CDR3 nucleotide sequence: TGTGCCAGCAGCGTAGGTGGGGGCAATCAGCCCCAGCATTTT. Protein sequence: CASSVGGGNQPQHF.